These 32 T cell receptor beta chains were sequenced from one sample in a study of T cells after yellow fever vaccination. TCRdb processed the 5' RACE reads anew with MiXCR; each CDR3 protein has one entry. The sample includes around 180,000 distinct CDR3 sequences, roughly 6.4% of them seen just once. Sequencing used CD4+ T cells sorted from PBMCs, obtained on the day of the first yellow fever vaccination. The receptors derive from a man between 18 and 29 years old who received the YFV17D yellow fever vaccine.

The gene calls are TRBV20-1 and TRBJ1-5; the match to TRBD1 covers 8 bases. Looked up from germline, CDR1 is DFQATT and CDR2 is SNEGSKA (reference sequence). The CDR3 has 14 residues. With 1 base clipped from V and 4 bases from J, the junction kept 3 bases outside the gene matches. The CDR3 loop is CSARGTGKNQPQHF. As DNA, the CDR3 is TGCAGTGCTAGAGGGACAGGGAAAAATCAGCCCCAGCATTTT.

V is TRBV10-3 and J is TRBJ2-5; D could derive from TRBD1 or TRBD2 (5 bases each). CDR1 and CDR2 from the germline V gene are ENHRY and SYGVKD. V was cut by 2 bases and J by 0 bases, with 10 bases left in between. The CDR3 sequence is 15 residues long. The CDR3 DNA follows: TGTGCCATCAGTGAGCCCGGGACCAACCAAGAGACCCAGTACTTC. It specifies CAISEPGTNQETQYF.

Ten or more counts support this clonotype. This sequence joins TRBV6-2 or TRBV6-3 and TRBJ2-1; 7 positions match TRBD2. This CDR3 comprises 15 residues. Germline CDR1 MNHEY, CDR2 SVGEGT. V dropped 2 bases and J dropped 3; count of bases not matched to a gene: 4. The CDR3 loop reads CASSYMSGGYNEQFF. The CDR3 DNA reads TGTGCCAGCAGTTACATGTCGGGGGGCTACAATGAGCAGTTCTTC.

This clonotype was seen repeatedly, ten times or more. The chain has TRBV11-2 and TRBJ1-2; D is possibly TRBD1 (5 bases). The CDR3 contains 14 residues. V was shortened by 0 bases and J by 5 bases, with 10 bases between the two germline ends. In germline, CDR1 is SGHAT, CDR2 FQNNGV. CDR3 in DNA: TGTGCCAGCAGCTTAGAGGACATAGGGTATGGCTACACCTTC. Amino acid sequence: CASSLEDIGYGYTF.

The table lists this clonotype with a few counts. Written as DNA, the CDR3 is TGTGCCCCGGGGACAGGGTCGAATGAGCAGTTCTTC. It encodes CAPGTGSNEQFF. The chain recombines TRBV7-9 with TRBJ2-1, with 9 bases matching TRBD1. Germline V lookup: CDR1 SEHNR, CDR2 FQNEAQ (reference sequence). The CDR3 covers 12 residues. The V segment lost 11 bases and the J segment 7 bases; nucleotides outside the gene matches: 6. Variable domain in full (rest from reference TRBV7-9 and TRBJ2-1): DTGVSQNPRHKITKRGQNVTFRCDPISEHNRLYWYRQTLGQGPEFLTYFQNEAQLEKSRLLSDRFSAERPKGSFSTLEIQRTEQGDSAMYLCAPGTGSNEQFFGPGTRLTVL.

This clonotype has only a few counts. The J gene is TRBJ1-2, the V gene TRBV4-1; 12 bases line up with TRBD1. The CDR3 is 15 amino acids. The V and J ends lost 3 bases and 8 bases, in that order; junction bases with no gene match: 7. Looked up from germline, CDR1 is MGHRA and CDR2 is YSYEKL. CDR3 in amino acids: CASSQPRDRGRGYTF. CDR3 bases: TGCGCCAGCAGCCAGCCCCGGGACAGGGGGCGAGGCTACACCTTC.

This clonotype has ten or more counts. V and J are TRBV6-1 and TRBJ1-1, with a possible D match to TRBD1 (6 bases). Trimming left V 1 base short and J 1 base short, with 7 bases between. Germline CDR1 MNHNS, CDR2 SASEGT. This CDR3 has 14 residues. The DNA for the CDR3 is TGTGCCAGCAGTGAAGGGGGGCCGAACACTGAAGCTTTCTTT. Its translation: CASSEGGPNTEAFF.

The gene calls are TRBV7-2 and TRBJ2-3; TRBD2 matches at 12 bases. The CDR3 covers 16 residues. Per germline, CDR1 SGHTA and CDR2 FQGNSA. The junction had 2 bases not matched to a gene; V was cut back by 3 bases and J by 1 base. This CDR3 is CASSLRLAGGTDTQYF. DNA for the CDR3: TGTGCCAGCAGCTTGCGACTAGCGGGGGGCACAGATACGCAGTATTTT.

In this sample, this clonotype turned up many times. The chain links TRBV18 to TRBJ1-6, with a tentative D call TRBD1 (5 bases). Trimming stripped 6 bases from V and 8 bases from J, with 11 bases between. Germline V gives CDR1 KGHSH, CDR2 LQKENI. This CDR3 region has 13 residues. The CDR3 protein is CASSGAGYSPLHF. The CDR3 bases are TGTGCCAGCTCGGGTGCAGGGTATTCACCCCTCCACTTT.

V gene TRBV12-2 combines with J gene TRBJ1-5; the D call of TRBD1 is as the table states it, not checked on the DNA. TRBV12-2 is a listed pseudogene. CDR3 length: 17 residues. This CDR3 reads CASRFVLGEGCNQPQHF. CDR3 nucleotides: TGTGCAAGTCGCTTTGTACTGGGCGAAGGGTGCAATCAGCCCCAGCATTTT.

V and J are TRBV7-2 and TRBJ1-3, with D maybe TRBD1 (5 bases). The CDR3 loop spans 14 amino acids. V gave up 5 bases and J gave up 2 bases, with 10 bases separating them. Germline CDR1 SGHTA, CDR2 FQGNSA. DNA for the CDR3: TGTGCCAGCAGCCCACCAGGGACTGGAAACACCATATATTTT. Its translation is CASSPPGTGNTIYF.

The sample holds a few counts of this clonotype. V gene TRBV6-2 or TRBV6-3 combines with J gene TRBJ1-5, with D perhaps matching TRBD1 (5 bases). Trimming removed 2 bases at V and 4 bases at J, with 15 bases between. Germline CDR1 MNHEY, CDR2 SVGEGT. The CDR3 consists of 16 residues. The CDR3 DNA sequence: TGTGCCAGCAGTTACCCCTATAGGGGTCGGAATCAGCCCCAGCATTTT. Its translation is CASSYPYRGRNQPQHF.

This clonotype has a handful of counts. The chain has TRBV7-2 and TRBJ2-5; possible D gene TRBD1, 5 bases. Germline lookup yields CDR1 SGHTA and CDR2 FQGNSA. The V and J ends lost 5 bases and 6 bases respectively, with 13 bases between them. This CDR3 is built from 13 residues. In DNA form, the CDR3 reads TGTGCCAGCAGCGCCCGACAGATTCAGACCCAGTACTTC. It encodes CASSARQIQTQYF. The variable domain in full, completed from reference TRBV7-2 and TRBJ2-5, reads GAGVSQSPSNKVTEKGKDVELRCDPISGHTALYWYRQSLGQGLEFLIYFQGNSAPDKSGLPSDRFSAERTGGSVSTLTIQRTQQEDSAVYLCASSARQIQTQYFGPGTRLLVL.

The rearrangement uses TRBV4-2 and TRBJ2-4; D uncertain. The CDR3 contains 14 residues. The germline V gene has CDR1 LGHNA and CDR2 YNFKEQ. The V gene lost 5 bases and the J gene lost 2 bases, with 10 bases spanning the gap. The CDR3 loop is CASSKLGSKNIQYF. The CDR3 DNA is TGTGCCAGCAGCAAACTGGGCTCCAAAAACATTCAGTACTTC.

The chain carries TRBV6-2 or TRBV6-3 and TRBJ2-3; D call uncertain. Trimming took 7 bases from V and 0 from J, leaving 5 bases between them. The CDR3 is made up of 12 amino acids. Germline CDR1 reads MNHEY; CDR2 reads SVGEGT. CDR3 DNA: TGTGCCAGCAAGAGTAGCACAGATACGCAGTATTTT. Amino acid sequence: CASKSSTDTQYF.

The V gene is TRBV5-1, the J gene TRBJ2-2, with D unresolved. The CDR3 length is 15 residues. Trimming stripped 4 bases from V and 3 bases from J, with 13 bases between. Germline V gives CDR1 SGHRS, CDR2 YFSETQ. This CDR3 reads CASSPDSLHTGELFF. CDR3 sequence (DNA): TGCGCCAGCAGCCCCGACTCCCTCCACACCGGGGAGCTGTTTTTT.

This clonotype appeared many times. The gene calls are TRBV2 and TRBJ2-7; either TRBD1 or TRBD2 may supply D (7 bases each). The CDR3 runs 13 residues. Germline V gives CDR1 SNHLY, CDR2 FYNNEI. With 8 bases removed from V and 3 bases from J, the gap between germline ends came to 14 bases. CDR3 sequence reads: CASSRGGLYEQYV. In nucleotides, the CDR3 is TGTGCCAGCTCCAGGGGGGGACTCTACGAGCAGTACGTC.

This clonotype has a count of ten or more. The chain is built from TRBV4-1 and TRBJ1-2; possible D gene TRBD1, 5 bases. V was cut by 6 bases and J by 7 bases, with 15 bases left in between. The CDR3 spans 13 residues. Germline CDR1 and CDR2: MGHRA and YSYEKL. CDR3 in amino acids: CASRHDRSSGYTF. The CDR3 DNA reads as TGCGCCAGCAGGCACGACAGATCCAGTGGCTACACCTTC.

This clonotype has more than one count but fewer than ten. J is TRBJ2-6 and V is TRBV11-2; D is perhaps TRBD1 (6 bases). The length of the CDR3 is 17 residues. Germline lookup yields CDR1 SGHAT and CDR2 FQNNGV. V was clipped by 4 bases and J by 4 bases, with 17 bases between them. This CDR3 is CASSYLGGAAGANVLTF. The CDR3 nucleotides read TGTGCCAGCAGCTACCTAGGGGGAGCCGCCGGGGCCAACGTCCTGACTTTC. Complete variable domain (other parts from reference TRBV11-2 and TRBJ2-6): EAGVAQSPRYKIIEKRQSVAFWCNPISGHATLYWYQQILGQGPKLLIQFQNNGVVDDSQLPKDRFSAERLKGVDSTLKIQPAKLEDSAVYLCASSYLGGAAGANVLTFGAGSRLTVL.

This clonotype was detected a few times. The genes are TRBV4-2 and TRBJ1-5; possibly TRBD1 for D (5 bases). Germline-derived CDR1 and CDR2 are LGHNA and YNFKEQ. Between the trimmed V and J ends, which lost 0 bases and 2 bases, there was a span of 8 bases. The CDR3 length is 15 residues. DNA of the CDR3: TGTGCCAGCAGCCAAGACAGGGACGGCAATCAGCCCCAGCATTTT. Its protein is CASSQDRDGNQPQHF.

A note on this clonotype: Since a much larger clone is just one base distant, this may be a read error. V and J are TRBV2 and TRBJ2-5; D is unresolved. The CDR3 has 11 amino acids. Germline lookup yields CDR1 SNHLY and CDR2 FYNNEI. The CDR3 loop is CASGDLETQYF. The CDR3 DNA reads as TGTGCCAGCGGTGATCTCGAGACCCAGTACTTC.

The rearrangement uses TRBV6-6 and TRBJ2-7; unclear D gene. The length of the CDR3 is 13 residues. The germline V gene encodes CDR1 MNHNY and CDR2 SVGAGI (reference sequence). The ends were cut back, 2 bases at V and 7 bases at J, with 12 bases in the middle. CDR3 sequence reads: CASSYHLVGEQYF. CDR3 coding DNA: TGTGCCAGCAGTTACCATCTCGTGGGGGAGCAGTACTTC.

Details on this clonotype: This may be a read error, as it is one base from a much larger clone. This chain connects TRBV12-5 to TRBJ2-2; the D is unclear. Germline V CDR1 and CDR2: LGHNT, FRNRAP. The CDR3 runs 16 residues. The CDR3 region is CDSGLARTANTGELFF. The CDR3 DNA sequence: TGTGATAGTGGTTTGGCCAGAACCGCGAACACCGGGGAGCTGTTTTTT.

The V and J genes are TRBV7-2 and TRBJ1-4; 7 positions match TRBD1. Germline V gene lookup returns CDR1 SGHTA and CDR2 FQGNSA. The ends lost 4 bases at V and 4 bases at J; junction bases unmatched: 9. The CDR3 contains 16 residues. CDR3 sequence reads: CASSSGGGQINEKLFF. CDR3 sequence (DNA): TGTGCCAGCAGCTCGGGGGGGGGACAGATTAATGAAAAACTGTTTTTT.

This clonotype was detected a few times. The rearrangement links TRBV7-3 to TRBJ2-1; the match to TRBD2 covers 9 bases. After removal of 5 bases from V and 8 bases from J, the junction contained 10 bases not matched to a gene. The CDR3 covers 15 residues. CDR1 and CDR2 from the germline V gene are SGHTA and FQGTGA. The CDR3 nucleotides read TGTGCCAGCAGCCGGATGAGCGGGGGGACCGATGAGCAGTTCTTC. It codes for CASSRMSGGTDEQFF.

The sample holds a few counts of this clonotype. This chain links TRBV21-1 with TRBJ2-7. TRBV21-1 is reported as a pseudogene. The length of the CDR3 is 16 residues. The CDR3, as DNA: TGTGCCAGCAGCAAAGGGATTGATATTAGACCCTACGAGCAGTACTTC. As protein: CASSKGIDIRPYEQYF.

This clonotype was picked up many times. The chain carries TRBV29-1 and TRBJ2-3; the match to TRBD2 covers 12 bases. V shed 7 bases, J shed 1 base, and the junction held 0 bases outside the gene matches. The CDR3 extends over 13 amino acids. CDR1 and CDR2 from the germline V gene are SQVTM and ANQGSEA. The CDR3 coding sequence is TGCAGCGGGACTAGCGGGGGCACAGATACGCAGTATTTT. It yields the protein CSGTSGGTDTQYF.

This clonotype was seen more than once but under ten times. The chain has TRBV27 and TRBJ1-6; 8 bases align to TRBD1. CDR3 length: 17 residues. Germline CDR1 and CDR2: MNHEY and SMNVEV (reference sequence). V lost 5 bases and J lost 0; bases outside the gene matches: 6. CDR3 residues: CASSPRQGSSYNSPLHF. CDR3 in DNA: TGTGCCAGCAGTCCCAGACAGGGGAGCTCCTATAATTCACCCCTCCACTTT.

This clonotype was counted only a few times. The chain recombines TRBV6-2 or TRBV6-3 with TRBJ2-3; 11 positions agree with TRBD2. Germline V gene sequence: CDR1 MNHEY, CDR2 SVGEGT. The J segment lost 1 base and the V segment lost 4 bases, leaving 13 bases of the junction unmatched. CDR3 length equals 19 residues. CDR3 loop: CASSWNSGGAARGTDTQYF. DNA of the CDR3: TGTGCCAGCAGTTGGAATAGCGGGGGGGCCGCGAGGGGCACAGATACGCAGTATTTT.

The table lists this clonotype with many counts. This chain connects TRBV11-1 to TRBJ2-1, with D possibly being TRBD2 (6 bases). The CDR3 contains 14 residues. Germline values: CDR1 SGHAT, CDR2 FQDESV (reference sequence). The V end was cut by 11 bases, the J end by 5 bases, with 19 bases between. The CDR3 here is CACGATTLHNEQFF. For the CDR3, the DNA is TGTGCCTGCGGGGCCACTACTCTTCACAATGAGCAGTTCTTC. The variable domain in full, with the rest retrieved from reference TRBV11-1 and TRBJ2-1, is EAEVAQSPRYKITEKSQAVAFWCDPISGHATLYWYRQILGQGPELLVQFQDESVVDDSQLPKDRFSAERLKGVDSTLKIQPAELGDSAMYLCACGATTLHNEQFFGPGTRLTVL.

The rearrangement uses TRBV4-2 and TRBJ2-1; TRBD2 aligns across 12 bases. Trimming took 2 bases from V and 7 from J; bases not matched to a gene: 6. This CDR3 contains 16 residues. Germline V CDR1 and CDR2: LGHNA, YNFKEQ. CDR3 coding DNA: TGTGCCAGCAGCCAAACCCTAGCGGGGGGGCAAAATGAGCAGTTCTTC. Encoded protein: CASSQTLAGGQNEQFF.

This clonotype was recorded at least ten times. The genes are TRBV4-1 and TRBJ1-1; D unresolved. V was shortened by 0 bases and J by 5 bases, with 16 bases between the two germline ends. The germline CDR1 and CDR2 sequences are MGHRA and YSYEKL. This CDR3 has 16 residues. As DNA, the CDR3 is TGCGCCAGCAGCCAAGATCTGAGAGAAAGAAGGACTGAAGCTTTCTTT. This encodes CASSQDLRERRTEAFF.